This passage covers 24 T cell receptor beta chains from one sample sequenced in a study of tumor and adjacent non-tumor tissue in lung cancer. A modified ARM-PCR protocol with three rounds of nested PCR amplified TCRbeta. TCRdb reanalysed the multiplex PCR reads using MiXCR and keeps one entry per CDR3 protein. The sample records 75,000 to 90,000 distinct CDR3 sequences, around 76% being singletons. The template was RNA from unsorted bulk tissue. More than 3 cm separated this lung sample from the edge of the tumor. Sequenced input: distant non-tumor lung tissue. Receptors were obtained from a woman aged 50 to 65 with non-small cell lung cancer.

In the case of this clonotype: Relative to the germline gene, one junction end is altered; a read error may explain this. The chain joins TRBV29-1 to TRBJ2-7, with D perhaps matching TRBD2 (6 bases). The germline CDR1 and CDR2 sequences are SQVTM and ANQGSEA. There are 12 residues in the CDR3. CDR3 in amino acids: CSVVDSGDEQYF. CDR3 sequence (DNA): TGCAGTGTTGTGGATTCGGGGGACGAGCAGTACTTC.

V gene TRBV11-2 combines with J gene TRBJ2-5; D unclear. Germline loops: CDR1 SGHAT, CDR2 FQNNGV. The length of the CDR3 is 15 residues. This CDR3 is CVSGPGPTSQETQYF. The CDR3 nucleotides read TGTGTCAGTGGCCCCGGGCCCACCTCACAAGAGACCCAGTACTTC.

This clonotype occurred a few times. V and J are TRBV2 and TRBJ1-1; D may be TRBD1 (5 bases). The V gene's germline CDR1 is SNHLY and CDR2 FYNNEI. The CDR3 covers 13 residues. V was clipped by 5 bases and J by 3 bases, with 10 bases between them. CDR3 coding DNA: TGTGCCAGCAGTAAAGACAGCTACACTGAAGCTTTCTTT. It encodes CASSKDSYTEAFF. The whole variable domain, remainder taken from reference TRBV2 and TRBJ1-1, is EPEVTQTPSHQVTQMGQEVILRCVPISNHLYFYWYRQILGQKVEFLVSFYNNEISEKSEIFDDQFSVERPDGSNFTLKIRSTKLEDSAMYFCASSKDSYTEAFFGQGTRLTVV.

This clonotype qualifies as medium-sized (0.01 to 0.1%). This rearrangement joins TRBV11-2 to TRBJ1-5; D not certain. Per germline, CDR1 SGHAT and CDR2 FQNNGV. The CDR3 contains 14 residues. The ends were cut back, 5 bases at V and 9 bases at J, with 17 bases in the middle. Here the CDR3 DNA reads TGTGCCAGCAGCAATTGGGAGTATATAGTGCCCCAGCATTTT. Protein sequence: CASSNWEYIVPQHF.

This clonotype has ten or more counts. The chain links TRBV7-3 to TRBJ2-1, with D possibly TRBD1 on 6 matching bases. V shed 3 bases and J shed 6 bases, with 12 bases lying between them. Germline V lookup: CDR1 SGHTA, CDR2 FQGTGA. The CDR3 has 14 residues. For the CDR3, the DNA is TGTGCCAGCAGCTTGGGGGACATATCCAATGAGCAGTTCTTC. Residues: CASSLGDISNEQFF. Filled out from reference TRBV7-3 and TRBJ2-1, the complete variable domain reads GAGVSQTPSNKVTEKGKYVELRCDPISGHTALYWYRQSLGQGPEFLIYFQGTGAADDSGLPNDRFFAVRPEGSVSTLKIQRTERGDSAVYLCASSLGDISNEQFFGPGTRLTVL.

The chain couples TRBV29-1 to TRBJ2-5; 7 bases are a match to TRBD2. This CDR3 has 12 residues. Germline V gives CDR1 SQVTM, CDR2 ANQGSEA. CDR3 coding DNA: TGCTGCGGGGGTAGAACCGGGGAGGACCAGTACTTC. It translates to CCGGRTGEDQYF.

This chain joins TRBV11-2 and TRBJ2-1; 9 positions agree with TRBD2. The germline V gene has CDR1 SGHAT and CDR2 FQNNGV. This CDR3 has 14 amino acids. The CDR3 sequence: CTNSQISGSNEQFF. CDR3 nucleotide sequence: TGTACCAACAGCCAGATTAGCGGGAGTAATGAGCAGTTCTTC.

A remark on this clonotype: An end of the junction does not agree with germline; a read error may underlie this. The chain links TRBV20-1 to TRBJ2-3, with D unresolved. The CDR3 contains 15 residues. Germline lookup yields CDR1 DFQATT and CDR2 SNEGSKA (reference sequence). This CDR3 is CSGRDGTDSTDTQYF. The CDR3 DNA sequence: TGCAGTGGTAGAGATGGAACCGACTCCACAGATACGCAGTATTTT.

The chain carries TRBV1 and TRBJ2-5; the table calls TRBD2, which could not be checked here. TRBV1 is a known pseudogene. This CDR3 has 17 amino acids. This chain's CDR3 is CTSNQVPASGGRETQYF. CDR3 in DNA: TGCACCAGCAACCAAGTTCCGGCTAGCGGCGGTAGGGAGACCCAGTACTTC.

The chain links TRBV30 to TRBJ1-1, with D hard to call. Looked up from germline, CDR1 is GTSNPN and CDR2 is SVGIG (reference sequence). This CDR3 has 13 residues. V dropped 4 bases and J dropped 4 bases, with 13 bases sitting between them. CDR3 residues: CAWTVAAGTEAFF. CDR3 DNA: TGTGCCTGGACTGTGGCCGCGGGCACTGAAGCTTTCTTT. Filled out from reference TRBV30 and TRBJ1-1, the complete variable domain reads SQTIHQWPATLVQPVGSPLSLECTVEGTSNPNLYWYRQAAGRGLQLLFYSVGIGQISSEVPQNLSASRPQDRQFILSSKKLLLSDSGFYLCAWTVAAGTEAFFGQGTRLTVV.

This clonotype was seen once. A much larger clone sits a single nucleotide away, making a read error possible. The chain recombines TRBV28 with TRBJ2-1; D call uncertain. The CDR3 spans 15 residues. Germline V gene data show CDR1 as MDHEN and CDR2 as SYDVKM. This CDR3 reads CTSSFALSSYNEQFF. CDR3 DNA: TGTACCAGCAGTTTCGCTCTTAGCTCCTACAATGAGCAGTTCTTC.

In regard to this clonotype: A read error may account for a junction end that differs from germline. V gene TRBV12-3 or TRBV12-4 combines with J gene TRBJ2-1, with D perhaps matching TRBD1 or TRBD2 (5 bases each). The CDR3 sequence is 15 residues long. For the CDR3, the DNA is TGTGCTAGCAGTTCCCCGGGACGGAGATCTAATGGGCAGTTCTTC. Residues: CASSSPGRRSNGQFF.

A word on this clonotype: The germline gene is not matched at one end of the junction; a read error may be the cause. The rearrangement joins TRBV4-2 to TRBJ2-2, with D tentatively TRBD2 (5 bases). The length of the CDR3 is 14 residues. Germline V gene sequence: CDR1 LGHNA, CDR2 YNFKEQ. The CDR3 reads CASALKNNTGKLFF. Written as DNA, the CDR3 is TGTGCCAGCGCCCTTAAGAATAACACCGGGAAGCTGTTTTTT.

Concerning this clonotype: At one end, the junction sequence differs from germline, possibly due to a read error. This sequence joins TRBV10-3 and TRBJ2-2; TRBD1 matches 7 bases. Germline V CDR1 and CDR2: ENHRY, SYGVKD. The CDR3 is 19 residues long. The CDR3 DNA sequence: TGTGCCATCAGTCCCCAGGACCGGTACAGGGGATGGGACACCGGGGAGCTGTCTTTT. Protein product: CAISPQDRYRGWDTGELSF.

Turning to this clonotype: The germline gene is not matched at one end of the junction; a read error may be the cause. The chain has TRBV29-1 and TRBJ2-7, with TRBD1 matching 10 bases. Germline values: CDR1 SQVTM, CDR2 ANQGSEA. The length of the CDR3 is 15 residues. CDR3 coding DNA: TGCAGCATCAGGTTGGGCGGGACAGGGGTGAACGAGCACTACTTC. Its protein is CSIRLGGTGVNEHYF.

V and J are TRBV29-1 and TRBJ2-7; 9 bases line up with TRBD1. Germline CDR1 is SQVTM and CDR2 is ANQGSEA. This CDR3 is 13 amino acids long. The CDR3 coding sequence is TGCGGCCTTGCGGCGGGACAGGGCATCGAGCAGTACTTC. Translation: CGLAAGQGIEQYF.

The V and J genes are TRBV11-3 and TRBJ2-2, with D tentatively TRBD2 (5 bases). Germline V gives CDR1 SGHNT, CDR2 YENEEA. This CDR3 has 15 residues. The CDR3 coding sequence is TGTCCTAGCAGCTTTAGCTGGAGCGACACCGGGGAGCTGTTTTTT. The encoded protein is CPSSFSWSDTGELFF. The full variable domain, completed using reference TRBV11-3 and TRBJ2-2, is EAGVVQSPRYKIIEKKQPVAFWCNPISGHNTLYWYLQNLGQGPELLIRYENEEAVDDSQLPKDRFSAERLKGVDSTLKIQPAELGDSAVYLCPSSFSWSDTGELFFGEGSRLTVL.

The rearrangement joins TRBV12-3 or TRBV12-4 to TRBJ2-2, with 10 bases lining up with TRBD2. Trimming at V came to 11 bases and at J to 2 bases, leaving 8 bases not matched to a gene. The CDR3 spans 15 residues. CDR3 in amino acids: CACSWTSGNTGELFF. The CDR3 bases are TGTGCCTGTAGTTGGACTAGCGGAAACACCGGGGAGCTGTTTTTT.

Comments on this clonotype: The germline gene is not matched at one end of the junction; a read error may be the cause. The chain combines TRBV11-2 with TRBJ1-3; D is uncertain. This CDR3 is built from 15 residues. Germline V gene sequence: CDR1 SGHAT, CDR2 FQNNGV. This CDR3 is CASNAGMNSGNTIFF. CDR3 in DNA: TGTGCCAGCAACGCAGGCATGAACTCCGGAAACACCATATTTTTT.

The CDR3 here is CAYSLGRVEQFF. The CDR3, as DNA: TGTGCCTACAGTCTAGGGCGGGTCGAGCAGTTCTTC. The chain carries TRBV12-3 or TRBV12-4 and TRBJ2-1, with D perhaps TRBD2 (5 bases). Trimming left V 11 bases short and J 10 bases short, with 18 bases between. This CDR3 is 12 amino acids long.

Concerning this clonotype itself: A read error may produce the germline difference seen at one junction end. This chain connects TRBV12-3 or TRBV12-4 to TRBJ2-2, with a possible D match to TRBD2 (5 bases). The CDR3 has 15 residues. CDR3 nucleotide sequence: TGTACCAGCACACGTCATTTGTCCGTCACCGGGGAGTTGTTTTTT. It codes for CTSTRHLSVTGELFF.

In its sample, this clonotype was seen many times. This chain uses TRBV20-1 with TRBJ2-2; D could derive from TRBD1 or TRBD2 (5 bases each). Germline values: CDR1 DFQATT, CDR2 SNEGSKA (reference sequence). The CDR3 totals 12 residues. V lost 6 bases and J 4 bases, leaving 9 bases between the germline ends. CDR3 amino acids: CSAKGTTGELFF. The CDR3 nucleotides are TGCAGTGCCAAAGGGACCACCGGGGAGCTGTTTTTT.

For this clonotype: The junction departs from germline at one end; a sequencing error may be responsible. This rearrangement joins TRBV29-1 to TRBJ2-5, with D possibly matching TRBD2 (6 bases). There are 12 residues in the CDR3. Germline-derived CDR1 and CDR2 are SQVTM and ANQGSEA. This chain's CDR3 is CRAATGEETRYF. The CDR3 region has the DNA TGCAGGGCTGCGACGGGGGAAGAGACCCGGTACTTC.

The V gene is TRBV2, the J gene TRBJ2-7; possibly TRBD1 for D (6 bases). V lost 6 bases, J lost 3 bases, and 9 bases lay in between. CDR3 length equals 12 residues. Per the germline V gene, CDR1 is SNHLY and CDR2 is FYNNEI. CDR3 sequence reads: CASRGDNYEQYF. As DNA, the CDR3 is TGTGCCAGCAGGGGGGACAACTACGAGCAGTACTTC.